This TCR beta chain derives from a study of T-cell reconstitution after alpha-beta-depleted transplantation in children. Construction of the TCRbeta library involved unique molecular identifiers. TCRdb recomputed calls from the PCR reads with MiXCR, one row per CDR3 protein. The table lists about 400,000 distinct CDR3 sequences, roughly 20% of them singletons. This clonotype was detected ten times or more. The V end was cut by 6 bases, the J end by 7 bases, with 12 bases between. The CDR3 runs 13 residues. CDR1 and CDR2 (germline): ENHRY, SYGVKD. The specimen was PBMCs from the stem cell graft donor, collected from the stem cell graft. The receptor was derived from a human donor who donated a stem cell graft to a child with acute myeloid leukemia. The chain combines TRBV10-3 with TRBJ1-4; D ambiguous. The CDR3 coding sequence is TGTGCCATCAGCCCGGGTGTGAGTGAAAAACTGTTTTTT. It specifies CAISPGVSEKLFF.